The 17 T cell receptor beta chains listed next were all sequenced from one sample in a study of T cell changes during pregnancy in multiple sclerosis. The table came from immunoSEQ multiplex PCR; TCRdb's copy has only in-frame clones and leaves some out. The sample has over 25,000 clones, 85% to 90% seen once. The sequences come from CD8+ T cells from peripheral blood mononuclear cells, collected before pregnancy. These receptors were collected from a female donor with multiple sclerosis, enrolled in a pregnancy study.

J is TRBJ2-3 and V is TRBV12-5; a possible D gene is TRBD2 (6 bases). This CDR3 is 16 amino acids long. Germline CDR1 is LGHNT and CDR2 is FRNRAP. V lost 3 bases to trimming and J lost 0 bases, with 13 bases between them. The CDR3 region is CASGFPPGTSTDTQYF. The CDR3 coding sequence is TGTGCTAGTGGTTTTCCCCCCGGGACTAGCACAGATACGCAGTATTTT.

This rearrangement joins TRBV19 to TRBJ2-7; no clear D. Germline-derived CDR1 and CDR2 are LNHDA and SQIVND (reference sequence). The CDR3 consists of 13 residues. V was trimmed by 9 bases and J by 2 bases, leaving 14 bases between them. The CDR3 spells CASSPGKAYEQYF. As DNA, the CDR3 is TGTGCCAGCTCCCCAGGAAAGGCCTACGAGCAGTACTTC. The full variable domain, with the rest looked up from reference TRBV19 and TRBJ2-7, is DGGITQSPKYLFRKEGQNVTLSCEQNLNHDAMYWYRQDPGQGLRLIYYSQIVNDFQKGDIAEGYSVSREKKESFPLTVTSAQKNPTAFYLCASSPGKAYEQYFGPGTRLTVT.

The chain employs TRBV6-4 and TRBJ2-3, with 7 bases matching TRBD1. The germline CDR1 and CDR2 sequences are MRHNA and SNTAGT. The CDR3 consists of 14 residues. Germline trimming cut 2 bases from V and 1 base from J; bases unmatched to any gene: 0. CDR3 amino acids: CASSDGTGTDTQYF. The CDR3 DNA reads TGTGCCAGCAGTGACGGGACAGGCACAGATACGCAGTATTTT.

The chain is built from TRBV28 and TRBJ2-7, with D possibly matching TRBD1 (6 bases). The ends were cut back, 5 bases at V and 5 bases at J, with 13 bases in the middle. The CDR3 contains 13 residues. CDR1 MDHEN and CDR2 SYDVKM come from the germline V gene. The DNA of the CDR3 is TGTGCCAGCAGTCAGGGGTTCGCCCACGAGCAGTACTTC. This sequence encodes CASSQGFAHEQYF.

The chain joins TRBV6-1 to TRBJ2-7; 10 bases map to TRBD2. Germline V gene lookup returns CDR1 MNHNS and CDR2 SASEGT. This CDR3 region has 16 residues. V lost 4 bases to trimming and J lost 5 bases; unmatched junction nucleotides: 11. CDR3 residues: CASSGWASGGMDEQYF. For the CDR3, the DNA is TGTGCCAGCAGTGGTTGGGCTAGCGGGGGTATGGACGAGCAGTACTTC.

The V and J genes are TRBV9 and TRBJ1-2; no reliable D call. The length of the CDR3 is 13 residues. Trimming removed 0 bases from V and 6 bases from J, with 9 bases in between. Germline values: CDR1 SGDLS, CDR2 YYNGEE. CDR3 residues: CASSVEAVNGYTF. The CDR3 bases are TGTGCCAGCAGCGTAGAGGCGGTCAATGGCTACACCTTC. Full variable domain (rest looked up from reference TRBV9 and TRBJ1-2): DSGVTQTPKHLITATGQRVTLRCSPRSGDLSVYWYQQSLDQGLQFLIQYYNGEERAKGNILERFSAQQFPDLHSELNLSSLELGDSALYFCASSVEAVNGYTFGSGTRLTVV.

This rearrangement joins TRBV4-1 to TRBJ1-2, with TRBD1 matching over 8 bases. Germline V gene lookup returns CDR1 MGHRA and CDR2 YSYEKL. V lost 6 bases and J lost 4; bases outside the gene matches: 10. CDR3 size: 15 residues. CDR3 loop: CASRARDRFPYGYTF. In nucleotides, the CDR3 is TGCGCCAGCAGGGCGAGGGACAGGTTCCCCTATGGCTACACCTTC.

Only one count was recorded for this clone. The V and J genes are TRBV9 and TRBJ2-7, with a possible D match to TRBD2 (6 bases). The CDR3 loop spans 14 amino acids. Germline-derived CDR1 and CDR2 are SGDLS and YYNGEE. The V and J ends lost 2 bases and 5 bases respectively, with 14 bases between them. CDR3 sequence reads: CASSVSGREDEQYF. The CDR3 DNA sequence: TGTGCCAGCAGCGTCTCCGGCAGGGAGGACGAGCAGTACTTC.

The chain joins TRBV4-1 to TRBJ2-5; D is possibly TRBD2 (5 bases). Trimming took off 3 bases at V and 1 base at J, with 15 bases between the two ends. Germline loops: CDR1 MGHRA, CDR2 YSYEKL. There are 16 residues in the CDR3. CDR3 amino acids: CASSHTAKRGQETQYF. CDR3 coding DNA: TGCGCCAGCAGCCATACGGCTAAACGGGGCCAAGAGACCCAGTACTTC.

V gene TRBV27 combines with J gene TRBJ1-4, with 11 bases lining up with TRBD1. Unmatched junction bases numbered 7, after V lost 5 bases and J lost 8 bases. Germline loops: CDR1 MNHEY, CDR2 SMNVEV (reference sequence). This CDR3 is 15 amino acids long. The CDR3: CASSPWTGGGEKLFF. CDR3 bases: TGTGCCAGCAGTCCCTGGACAGGGGGCGGAGAAAAACTGTTTTTT.

This clone has only a few counts. The CDR3 reads CSVETGGTTEAFF. For the CDR3, the DNA is TGCAGCGTAGAAACAGGGGGCACCACTGAAGCTTTCTTT. V and J are TRBV29-1 and TRBJ1-1; 9 nucleotides align to TRBD1. The CDR3 is made up of 13 amino acids. J gave up 4 bases and V 6 bases, and 6 bases lay outside the gene matches. Germline assignment: CDR1 SQVTM and CDR2 ANQGSEA.

The genes are TRBV4-1 and TRBJ1-5; 7 positions match TRBD1. The CDR3 loop spans 14 amino acids. Unmatched junction bases numbered 7, after V lost 4 bases and J lost 7 bases. Germline CDR1 reads MGHRA; CDR2 reads YSYEKL. The chain's CDR3 is CASSPTGVGQPQHF. In DNA, the CDR3 is TGCGCCAGCAGCCCCACAGGGGTGGGCCAGCCCCAGCATTTT.

This sequence joins TRBV7-8 and TRBJ2-7, with D perhaps matching TRBD2 (5 bases). CDR3 length: 14 amino acids. V was pared by 2 bases and J by 3 bases, with 11 bases between. Germline values: CDR1 SGHVS, CDR2 FQNEAQ. CDR3 nucleotide sequence: TGTGCCAGCAGCTTATATGTCGAGGGCTACGAGCAGTACTTC. Its protein product is CASSLYVEGYEQYF. Based on the CDR3 plus reference TRBV7-8 and TRBJ2-7, the full variable domain is GAGVSQSPRYKVAKRGQDVALRCDPISGHVSLFWYQQALGQGPEFLTYFQNEAQLDKSGLPSDRFFAERPEGSVSTLKIQRTQQEDSAVYLCASSLYVEGYEQYFGPGTRLTVT.

The V gene is TRBV19, the J gene TRBJ2-3, with D perhaps TRBD2 (5 bases). Between the trimmed V and J ends, which lost 9 bases and 2 bases, there was a span of 27 bases. In germline, CDR1 is LNHDA, CDR2 SQIVND (reference sequence). This CDR3 spans 18 amino acids. The CDR3 DNA reads as TGTGCCAGCCGAGAGAGAGACCTAGCTCCCCTGCCCACAGATACGCAGTATTTT. Translation: CASRERDLAPLPTDTQYF.

The gene calls are TRBV7-6 and TRBJ1-1; TRBD1 matches 8 bases. The CDR3 is 15 amino acids. Trimming took 5 bases from V and 4 from J; bases not matched to a gene: 9. Germline CDR1 SGHVS, CDR2 FNYEAQ. CDR3 residues: CASSPDRGRGTEAFF. CDR3 bases: TGTGCCAGCAGCCCAGACAGGGGACGAGGCACTGAAGCTTTCTTT.

The chain is built from TRBV13 and TRBJ1-2; D perhaps matches TRBD1 (5 bases). Trimming took off 5 bases at V and 6 bases at J, with 16 bases between the two ends. CDR1 and CDR2 (germline): PRHDT, FYEKMQ (reference sequence). The CDR3 extends over 14 amino acids. CDR3 nucleotide sequence: TGTGCCAGCAGCGCCTTACGGGGGGGAGATGGCTACACCTTC. It specifies CASSALRGGDGYTF. Using reference TRBV13 and TRBJ1-2 for the parts outside the CDR3, the full variable domain is AAGVIQSPRHLIKEKRETATLKCYPIPRHDTVYWYQQGPGQDPQFLISFYEKMQSDKGSIPDRFSAQQFSDYHSELNMSSLELGDSALYFCASSALRGGDGYTFGSGTRLTVV.

This sequence joins TRBV11-2 and TRBJ1-4; D may be TRBD1 (6 bases). The V end lost 5 bases, the J end lost 5 bases, and 15 bases lay between the germline ends. CDR1 SGHAT and CDR2 FQNNGV come from the germline V gene. The CDR3 extends over 15 amino acids. The CDR3 region has the DNA TGTGCCAGCAGCCTCGGACAGATCACAAATGAAAAACTGTTTTTT. Residues: CASSLGQITNEKLFF.